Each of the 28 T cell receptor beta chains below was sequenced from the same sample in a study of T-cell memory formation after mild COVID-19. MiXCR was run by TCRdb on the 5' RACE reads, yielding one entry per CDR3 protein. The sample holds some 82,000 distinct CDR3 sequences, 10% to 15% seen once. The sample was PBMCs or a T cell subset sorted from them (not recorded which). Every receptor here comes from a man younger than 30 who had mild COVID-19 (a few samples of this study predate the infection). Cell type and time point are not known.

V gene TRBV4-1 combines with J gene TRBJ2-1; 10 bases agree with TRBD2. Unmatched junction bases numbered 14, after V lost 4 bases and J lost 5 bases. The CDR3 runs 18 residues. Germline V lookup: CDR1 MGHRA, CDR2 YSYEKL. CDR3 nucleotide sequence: TGCGCCAGCAGCCCCCAGGGAGCGGGGGGGCCCAATCACAATGAGCAGTTCTTC. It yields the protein CASSPQGAGGPNHNEQFF.

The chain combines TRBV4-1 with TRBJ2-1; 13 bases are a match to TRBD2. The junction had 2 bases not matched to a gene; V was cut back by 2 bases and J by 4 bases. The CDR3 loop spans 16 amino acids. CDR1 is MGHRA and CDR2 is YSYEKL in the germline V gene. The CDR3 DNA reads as TGCGCCAGCAGCCAACGACTAGCGGGGGGTTACAATGAGCAGTTCTTC. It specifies CASSQRLAGGYNEQFF.

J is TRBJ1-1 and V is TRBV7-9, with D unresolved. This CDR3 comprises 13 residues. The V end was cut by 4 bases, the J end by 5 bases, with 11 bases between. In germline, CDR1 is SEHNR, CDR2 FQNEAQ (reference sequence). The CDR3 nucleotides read TGTGCCAGCAGCTCGGACGACTGGACTGAAGCTTTCTTT. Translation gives CASSSDDWTEAFF.

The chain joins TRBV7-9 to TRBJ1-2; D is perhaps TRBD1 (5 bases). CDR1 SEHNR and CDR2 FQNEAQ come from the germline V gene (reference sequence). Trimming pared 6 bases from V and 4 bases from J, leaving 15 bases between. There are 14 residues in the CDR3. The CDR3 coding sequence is TGTGCCAGCAGACCGGCAGGGTCGGGCTATGGCTACACCTTC. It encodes CASRPAGSGYGYTF.

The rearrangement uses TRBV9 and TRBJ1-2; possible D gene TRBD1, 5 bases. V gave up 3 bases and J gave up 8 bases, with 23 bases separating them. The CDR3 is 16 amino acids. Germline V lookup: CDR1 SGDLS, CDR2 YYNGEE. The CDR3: CASSADVRGNGLGYTF. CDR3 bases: TGTGCCAGCAGCGCAGACGTGAGGGGTAACGGGCTCGGCTACACCTTC.

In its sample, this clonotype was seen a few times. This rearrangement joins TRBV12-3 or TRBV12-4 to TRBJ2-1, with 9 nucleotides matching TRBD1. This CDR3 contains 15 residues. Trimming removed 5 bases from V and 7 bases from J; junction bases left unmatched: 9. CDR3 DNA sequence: TGTGCCAGCAGTCCCTTACAGGGGGCAGGTAATGAGCAGTTCTTC. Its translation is CASSPLQGAGNEQFF.

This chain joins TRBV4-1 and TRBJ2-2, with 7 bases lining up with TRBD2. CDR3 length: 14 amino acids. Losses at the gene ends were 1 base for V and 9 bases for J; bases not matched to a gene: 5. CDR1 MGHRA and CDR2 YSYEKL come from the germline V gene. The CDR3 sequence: CASSQVPGGRELFF. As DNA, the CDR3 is TGCGCCAGCAGCCAAGTCCCGGGGGGTCGGGAGCTGTTTTTT.

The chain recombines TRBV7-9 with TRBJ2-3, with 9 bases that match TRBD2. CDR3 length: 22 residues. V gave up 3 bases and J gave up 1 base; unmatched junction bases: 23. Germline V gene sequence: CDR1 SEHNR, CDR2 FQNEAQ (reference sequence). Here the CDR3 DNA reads TGTGCCAGCAGCTTTATCACCAAGCGGGGGGCGATCCCTTACCCCGGCACAGATACGCAGTATTTT. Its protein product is CASSFITKRGAIPYPGTDTQYF.

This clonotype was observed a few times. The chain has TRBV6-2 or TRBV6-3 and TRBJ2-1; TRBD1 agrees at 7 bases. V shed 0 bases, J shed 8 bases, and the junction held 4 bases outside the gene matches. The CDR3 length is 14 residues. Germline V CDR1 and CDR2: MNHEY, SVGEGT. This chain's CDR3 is CASSYSTGIDEQFF. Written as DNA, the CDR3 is TGTGCCAGCAGTTACTCGACAGGGATCGATGAGCAGTTCTTC.

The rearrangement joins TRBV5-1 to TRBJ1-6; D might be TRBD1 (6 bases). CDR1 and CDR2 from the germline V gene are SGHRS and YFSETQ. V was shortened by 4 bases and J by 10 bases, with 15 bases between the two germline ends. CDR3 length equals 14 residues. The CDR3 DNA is TGCGCCAGCAGCCCGGGGGCCGGAGGGTCACCCCTCCACTTT. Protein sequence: CASSPGAGGSPLHF.

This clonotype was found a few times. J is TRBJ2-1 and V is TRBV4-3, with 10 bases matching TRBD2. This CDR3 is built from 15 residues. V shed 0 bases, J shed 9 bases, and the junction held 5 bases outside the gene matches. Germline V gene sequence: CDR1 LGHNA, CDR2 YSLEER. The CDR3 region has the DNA TGCGCCAGCAGCCAAGAGGAGACTAGCGGGTTTGAGCAGTTCTTC. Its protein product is CASSQEETSGFEQFF.

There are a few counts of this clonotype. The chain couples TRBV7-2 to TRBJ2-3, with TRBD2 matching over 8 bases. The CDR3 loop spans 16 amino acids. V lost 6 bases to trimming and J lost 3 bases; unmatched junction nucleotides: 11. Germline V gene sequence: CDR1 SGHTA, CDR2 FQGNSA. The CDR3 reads CASSPWAVAGTDTQYF. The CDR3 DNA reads TGTGCCAGCAGTCCCTGGGCGGTAGCGGGGACAGATACGCAGTATTTT.

CDR3 sequence reads: CASSPRGGWDGETQYF. The CDR3 nucleotides are TGTGCCAGCAGCCCCCGAGGGGGGTGGGACGGAGAGACCCAGTACTTC. V is TRBV11-1 and J is TRBJ2-5; either TRBD1 or TRBD2 may fit D (6 bases each). Germline values: CDR1 SGHAT, CDR2 FQDESV (reference sequence). The CDR3 sequence is 16 residues long. Trimming stripped 5 bases from V and 4 bases from J, with 20 bases between.

The CDR3 nucleotides are TGTGCCAGCAGCGTTCGCCCGGAAGCTAACTATGGCTACACCTTC. Amino acids: CASSVRPEANYGYTF. The genes are TRBV9 and TRBJ1-2; the D is unclear. There are 15 residues in the CDR3. V lost 2 bases and J lost 0, with 11 bases in between. In germline, CDR1 is SGDLS, CDR2 YYNGEE.

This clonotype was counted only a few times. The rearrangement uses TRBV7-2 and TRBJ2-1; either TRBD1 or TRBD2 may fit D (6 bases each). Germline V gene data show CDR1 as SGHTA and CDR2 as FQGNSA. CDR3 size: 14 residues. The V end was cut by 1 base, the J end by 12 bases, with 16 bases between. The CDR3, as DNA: TGTGCCAGCAGCTTAGAAGCCGGGGGCGCTGGGCAGTTCTTC. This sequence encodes CASSLEAGGAGQFF. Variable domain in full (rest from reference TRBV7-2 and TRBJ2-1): GAGVSQSPSNKVTEKGKDVELRCDPISGHTALYWYRQSLGQGLEFLIYFQGNSAPDKSGLPSDRFSAERTGGSVSTLTIQRTQQEDSAVYLCASSLEAGGAGQFFGPGTRLTVL.

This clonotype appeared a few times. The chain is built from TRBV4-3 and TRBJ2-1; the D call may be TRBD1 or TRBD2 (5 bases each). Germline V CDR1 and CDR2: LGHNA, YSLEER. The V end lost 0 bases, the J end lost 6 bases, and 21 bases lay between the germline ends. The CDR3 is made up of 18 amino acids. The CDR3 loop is CASSQETPGTWSGNEQFF. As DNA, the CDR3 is TGCGCCAGCAGCCAAGAAACCCCGGGGACGTGGTCGGGCAATGAGCAGTTCTTC.

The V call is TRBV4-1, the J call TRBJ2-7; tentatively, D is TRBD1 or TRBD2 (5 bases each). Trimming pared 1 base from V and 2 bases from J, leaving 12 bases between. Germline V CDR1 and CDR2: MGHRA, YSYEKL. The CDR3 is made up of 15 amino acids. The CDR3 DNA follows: TGCGCCAGCAGCCAAGCCGGGACGGAGACCTACGAGCAGTACTTC. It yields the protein CASSQAGTETYEQYF.

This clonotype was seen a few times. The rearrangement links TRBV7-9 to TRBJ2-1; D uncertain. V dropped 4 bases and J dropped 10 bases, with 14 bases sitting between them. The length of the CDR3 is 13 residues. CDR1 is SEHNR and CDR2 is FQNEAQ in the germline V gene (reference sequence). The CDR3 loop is CASSSTTLREQFF. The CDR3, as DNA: TGTGCCAGCAGCTCAACTACCCTGAGGGAGCAGTTCTTC.

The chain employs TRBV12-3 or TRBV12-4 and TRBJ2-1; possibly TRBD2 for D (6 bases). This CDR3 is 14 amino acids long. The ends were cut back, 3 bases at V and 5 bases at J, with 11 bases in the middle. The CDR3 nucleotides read TGTGCCAGCAGTTTCGGCAGGACTAACAATGAGCAGTTCTTC. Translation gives CASSFGRTNNEQFF.

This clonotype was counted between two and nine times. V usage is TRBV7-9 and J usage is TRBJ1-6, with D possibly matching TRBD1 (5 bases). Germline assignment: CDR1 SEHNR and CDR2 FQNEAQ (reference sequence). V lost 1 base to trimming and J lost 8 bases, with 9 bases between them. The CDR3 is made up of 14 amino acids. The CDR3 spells CASSLEDTHSPLHF. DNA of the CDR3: TGTGCCAGCAGCTTAGAGGACACCCATTCACCCCTCCACTTT.

CDR3 bases: TGTGCCAGCAGTTCGGGACAGCATAATTCACCCCTCCACTTT. It translates to CASSSGQHNSPLHF. The chain uses TRBV28 and TRBJ1-6, with TRBD1 matching over 7 bases. Germline loops: CDR1 MDHEN, CDR2 SYDVKM. The CDR3 is 14 residues long. V was clipped by 4 bases and J by 5 bases; unmatched bases: 2.

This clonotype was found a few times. Here the CDR3 reads CASSQGRFYEQYF. In DNA form, the CDR3 reads TGCGCCAGCAGCCAGGGACGGTTCTACGAGCAGTACTTC. V and J are TRBV4-1 and TRBJ2-7; D is possibly TRBD1 or TRBD2 (5 bases each). The CDR3 has 13 residues. Germline loops: CDR1 MGHRA, CDR2 YSYEKL. The V gene lost 3 bases and the J gene lost 3 bases, with 9 bases spanning the gap.

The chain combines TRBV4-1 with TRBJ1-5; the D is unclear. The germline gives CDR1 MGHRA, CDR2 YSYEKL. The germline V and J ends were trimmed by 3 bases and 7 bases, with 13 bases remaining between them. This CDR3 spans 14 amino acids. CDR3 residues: CASSQKAVQQPQHF. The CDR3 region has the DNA TGCGCCAGCAGCCAGAAGGCAGTCCAACAGCCCCAGCATTTT.

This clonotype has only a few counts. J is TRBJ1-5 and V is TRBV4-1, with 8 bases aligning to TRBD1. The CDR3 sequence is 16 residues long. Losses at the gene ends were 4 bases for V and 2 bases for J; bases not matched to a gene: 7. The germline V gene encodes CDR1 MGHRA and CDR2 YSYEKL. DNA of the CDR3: TGCGCCAGCAGCCCAAGATTGGGACAGGGCAATCAGCCCCAGCATTTT. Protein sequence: CASSPRLGQGNQPQHF.

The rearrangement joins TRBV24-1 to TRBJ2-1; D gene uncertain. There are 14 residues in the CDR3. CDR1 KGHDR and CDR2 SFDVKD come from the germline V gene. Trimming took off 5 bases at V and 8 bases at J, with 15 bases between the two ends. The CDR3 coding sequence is TGTGCCACCAGTGTCCGGGCCCGGTTCGATGAGCAGTTCTTC. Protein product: CATSVRARFDEQFF.

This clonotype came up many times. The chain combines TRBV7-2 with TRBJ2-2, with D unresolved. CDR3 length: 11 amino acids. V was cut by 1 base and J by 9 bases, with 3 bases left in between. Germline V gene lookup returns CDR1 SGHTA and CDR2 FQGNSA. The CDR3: CASSLGWELFF. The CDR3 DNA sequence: TGTGCCAGCAGCTTAGGATGGGAGCTGTTTTTT.

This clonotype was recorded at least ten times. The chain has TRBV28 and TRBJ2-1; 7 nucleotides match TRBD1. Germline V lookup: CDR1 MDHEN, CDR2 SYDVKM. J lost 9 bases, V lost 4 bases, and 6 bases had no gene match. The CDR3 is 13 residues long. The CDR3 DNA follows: TGTGCCAGCAGTTCCCCACAGGGGCGTGAGCAGTTCTTC. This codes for CASSSPQGREQFF.

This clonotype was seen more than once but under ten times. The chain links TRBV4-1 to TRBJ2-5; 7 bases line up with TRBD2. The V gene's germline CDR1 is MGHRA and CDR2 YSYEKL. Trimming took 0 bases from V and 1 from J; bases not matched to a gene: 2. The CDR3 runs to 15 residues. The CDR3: CASSQESGGQETQYF. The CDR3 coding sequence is TGCGCCAGCAGCCAAGAGTCGGGGGGCCAAGAGACCCAGTACTTC.